These 20 T cell receptor beta chains share one sample of origin, sequenced in a study of cytomegalovirus exposure and HLA in healthy donors listed by TCRdb under 2017. Receptor amplification or capture employed the immunoSEQ multiplex PCR assay. The multiplex PCR relied on a mix of 60 forward primers for TCR Vbeta segments and 13 reverse primers for TCR Jbeta segments. In TCRdb, the immuneACCESS table is reduced to in-frame sequences with V and J assigned. These tables do not hold every clone; where another copy was compared, an unresolved V gene accounts for under half, and the others remain unexplained. The sample table shows 130,000 or so clones, and roughly 73% are seen once. Of the sample, around 1.6% falls within the top ten clones. Sequencing was done on a sample of PBMCs. The receptors come from a female donor in good health and CMV-seronegative.

V is TRBV6-1 and J is TRBJ2-3; the D gene is possibly TRBD2 (6 bases). In germline, CDR1 is MNHNS, CDR2 SASEGT. This CDR3 contains 14 residues. Trimming shortened V by 7 bases and J by 3 bases, and 14 bases separated the two germline ends. CDR3 residues: CASIGGSRTDTQYF. CDR3 nucleotides: TGTGCCAGCATCGGGGGTTCAAGGACAGATACGCAGTATTTT.

The chain has TRBV6-1 and TRBJ1-5; tentative D call: TRBD1 (6 bases). CDR1 and CDR2 from the germline V gene are MNHNS and SASEGT. The germline V and J ends were trimmed by 2 bases and 6 bases, with 8 bases remaining between them. The CDR3 contains 13 residues. CDR3 in amino acids: CASSEFRGQPQHF. DNA of the CDR3: TGTGCCAGCAGTGAATTCAGGGGTCAGCCCCAGCATTTT.

Ten or more counts support this clone. This sequence joins TRBV25-1 and TRBJ2-5; no clear D gene. This CDR3 contains 13 residues. The V end lost 1 base, the J end lost 5 bases, and 8 bases lay between the germline ends. Germline assignment: CDR1 MGHDK and CDR2 SYGVNS. This CDR3 reads CASSESPRETQYF. In DNA form, the CDR3 reads TGTGCCAGCAGTGAATCCCCCAGGGAGACCCAGTACTTC.

This clone turned up a few times. The chain combines TRBV6-4 with TRBJ1-1, with a tentative D call TRBD1 (5 bases). Germline assignment: CDR1 MRHNA and CDR2 SNTAGT. This CDR3 has 12 amino acids. Trimming removed 7 bases at V and 5 bases at J, with 11 bases between. CDR3 bases: TGTGCCAGCACCCCCAGGGTGACTGAAGCTTTCTTT. Translating gives CASTPRVTEAFF.

The chain uses TRBV9 and TRBJ2-1; 7 positions match TRBD2. The germline V gene has CDR1 SGDLS and CDR2 YYNGEE. After removal of 4 bases from V and 4 bases from J, the junction contained 8 bases not matched to a gene. The CDR3 covers 15 residues. Written as DNA, the CDR3 is TGTGCCAGCAGCTCATCCTCCGGGGGGTACAATGAGCAGTTCTTC. This encodes CASSSSSGGYNEQFF.

The rearrangement uses TRBV19 and TRBJ1-2; TRBD1 is a possible D gene (6 bases). Germline lookup yields CDR1 LNHDA and CDR2 SQIVND (reference sequence). The ends were cut back, 6 bases at V and 8 bases at J, with 19 bases in the middle. The CDR3 has 14 residues. The CDR3 nucleotides are TGTGCCAGTAGCTCCCGGGACATCGGGATGGGCTACACCTTC. Translation gives CASSSRDIGMGYTF. Looking up the rest from reference TRBV19 and TRBJ1-2 gives the full variable domain: DGGITQSPKYLFRKEGQNVTLSCEQNLNHDAMYWYRQDPGQGLRLIYYSQIVNDFQKGDIAEGYSVSREKKESFPLTVTSAQKNPTAFYLCASSSRDIGMGYTFGSGTRLTVV.

The genes are TRBV7-2 and TRBJ2-7; TRBD2 matches at 11 bases. The CDR3 loop spans 16 amino acids. V shed 5 bases and J 7 bases; nucleotides not matched to a gene: 13. Germline assignment: CDR1 SGHTA and CDR2 FQGNSA. In DNA form, the CDR3 reads TGTGCCAGCAGCCAAGCGGGGGTAGCGGGAGGGCTGGAGCAGTACTTC. Its translation: CASSQAGVAGGLEQYF. Combining the CDR3 with reference TRBV7-2 and TRBJ2-7 gives the whole variable domain GAGVSQSPSNKVTEKGKDVELRCDPISGHTALYWYRQSLGQGLEFLIYFQGNSAPDKSGLPSDRFSAERTGGSVSTLTIQRTQQEDSAVYLCASSQAGVAGGLEQYFGPGTRLTVT.

The V gene is TRBV5-6, the J gene TRBJ2-7; D unclear. Germline CDR1 reads SGHDT; CDR2 reads YYEEEE. Trimming shortened V by 0 bases and J by 0 bases, and 10 bases separated the two germline ends. This CDR3 region has 15 residues. In DNA form, the CDR3 reads TGTGCCAGCAGCTTGGTCGTGCGCAACTCCTACGAGCAGTACTTC. Translation gives CASSLVVRNSYEQYF.

This CDR3 reads CASSSPEDRYYTEAFF. The CDR3, as DNA: TGTGCCAGCAGCTCCCCCGAGGACAGATACTACACTGAAGCTTTCTTT. The chain carries TRBV11-2 and TRBJ1-1, with D possibly being TRBD1 (6 bases). CDR3 size: 16 residues. With 4 bases removed from V and 3 bases from J, the gap between germline ends came to 18 bases. The germline gives CDR1 SGHAT, CDR2 FQNNGV.

This clone has only a few counts. The CDR3 loop is CASSQGTGGFGYTF. In DNA, the CDR3 is TGTGCCAGCAGTCAGGGGACAGGGGGCTTTGGCTACACCTTC. The rearrangement links TRBV6-5 to TRBJ1-2, with TRBD1 matching 12 bases. In germline, CDR1 is MNHEY, CDR2 SVGAGI. V was clipped by 5 bases and J by 7 bases; unmatched bases: 5. CDR3 size: 14 residues.

V is TRBV6-1 and J is TRBJ1-2; no clear D gene. Trimming took off 6 bases at V and 7 bases at J, with 15 bases between the two ends. CDR3 size: 13 residues. Germline V lookup: CDR1 MNHNS, CDR2 SASEGT. The CDR3 loop reads CASRSGPLVGYTF. The CDR3 coding sequence is TGTGCCAGCAGGAGCGGGCCTTTGGTTGGCTACACCTTC.

The chain employs TRBV12-5 and TRBJ2-7, with D perhaps matching TRBD2 (6 bases). V dropped 1 base and J dropped 4 bases, with 11 bases sitting between them. CDR1 and CDR2 from the germline V gene are LGHNT and FRNRAP. The CDR3 contains 14 residues. This chain's CDR3 is CASGLGQGGYEQYF. The CDR3 region has the DNA TGTGCTAGTGGTTTGGGACAAGGAGGGTACGAGCAGTACTTC.

The gene calls are TRBV19 and TRBJ1-1; D is undetermined. V lost 1 base and J 7 bases, leaving 10 bases between the germline ends. The CDR3 runs 13 residues. CDR1 is LNHDA, CDR2 SQIVND, per germline (reference sequence). The CDR3 sequence: CASSIGSRREAFF. The CDR3, as DNA: TGTGCCAGTAGTATAGGGTCGAGGCGTGAAGCTTTCTTT.

The rearrangement joins TRBV11-2 to TRBJ2-1; D ambiguous. The CDR3 has 13 amino acids. From germline, CDR1 is SGHAT and CDR2 FQNNGV. V lost 5 bases, J lost 7 bases, and 12 bases lay in between. CDR3 in DNA: TGTGCCAGCAGCGCCAACTCACGGAATGAGCAGTTCTTC. Its protein is CASSANSRNEQFF.

This sequence joins TRBV28 and TRBJ1-5; D is unresolved. Germline lookup yields CDR1 MDHEN and CDR2 SYDVKM. Between the trimmed V and J ends, which lost 7 bases and 4 bases, there was a span of 14 bases. The length of the CDR3 is 14 residues. For the CDR3, the DNA is TGTGCCAGCATTCCTATTCCGGGAAATCAGCCCCAGCATTTT. This translates into CASIPIPGNQPQHF.

The chain's CDR3 is CASSRRTGTNTGELFF. CDR3 DNA: TGTGCCAGCAGCCGACGGACAGGGACGAACACCGGGGAGCTGTTTTTT. This chain uses TRBV14 with TRBJ2-2; TRBD1 matches 8 bases. V lost 4 bases and J lost 0; bases outside the gene matches: 4. CDR1 SGHDN and CDR2 FVKESK come from the germline V gene. The CDR3 is 16 amino acids.

This clone was found a few times. The chain is built from TRBV9 and TRBJ2-1; D possibly corresponds to TRBD1 (5 bases). The CDR3 is 16 residues long. With 5 bases removed from V and 0 bases from J, the gap between germline ends came to 15 bases. Germline V gene sequence: CDR1 SGDLS, CDR2 YYNGEE. CDR3 sequence: CASSLTQGSSYNEQFF. CDR3 sequence (DNA): TGTGCCAGCAGTCTTACGCAGGGTAGCTCCTACAATGAGCAGTTCTTC.

As regards this clone: Mismatch with germline at one junction end may stem from a read error. This chain connects TRBV11-2 to TRBJ1-2; maybe TRBD1 (5 bases). Germline V gives CDR1 SGHAT, CDR2 FQNNGV. The CDR3 is 17 amino acids. In DNA, the CDR3 is TGTGCCAGCAGCGCATTGGGAGGACTGGGGGGTCTGTATGACTACACCTTC. Translation: CASSALGGLGGLYDYTF. The whole variable domain, remainder taken from reference TRBV11-2 and TRBJ1-2, is EAGVAQSPRYKIIEKRQSVAFWCNPISGHATLYWYQQILGQGPKLLIQFQNNGVVDDSQLPKDRFSAERLKGVDSTLKIQPAKLEDSAVYLCASSALGGLGGLYDYTFGSGTRLTVV.

The chain couples TRBV28 to TRBJ2-7; TRBD2 might be the D (5 bases). The CDR3 covers 13 residues. V was pared by 8 bases and J by 2 bases, with 13 bases between. Germline lookup yields CDR1 MDHEN and CDR2 SYDVKM. The CDR3 nucleotides read TGTGCCAGCCGACGAGGGTTGGCCTACGAGCAGTACTTC. It codes for CASRRGLAYEQYF.

This sequence joins TRBV18 and TRBJ2-5; 11 bases agree with TRBD2. V trimming: 2 bases; J trimming: 13 bases; junction bases outside the gene matches: 15. This CDR3 spans 16 amino acids. Germline V gene data show CDR1 as KGHSH and CDR2 as LQKENI. DNA for the CDR3: TGTGCCAGCTCACCATTACTAGCGGGAGACACACTCTCTACGTACTTC. Translated, it gives CASSPLLAGDTLSTYF.